The rows below give T cell receptor beta chains drawn from one sample of a study of regulatory T cells in long-lasting Graves disease. TCRdb called the multiplex PCR reads again in MiXCR, with one record for every CDR3 protein. The data hold approximately 400,000 distinct CDR3 sequences, with about 15% observed a single time. The data also belong to a second study, concerning T cells in Graves' hyperthyroidism and ophthalmopathy.

The specimen was peripheral blood mononuclear cells (PBMCs), collected at new diagnosis, from a patient treated with antithyroid drugs. Receptors were obtained from a woman aged 25 to 45 with Graves disease. CDR3s include the opening cysteine and the closing phenylalanine or tryptophan. The order of the fields is J gene, V gene, clone size, D gene, CDR3 DNA, CDR3 protein. The D gene is left open where the match is weak. Where a row states a size, it is once, few, many or the class of an expanded clone; other rows omit it.

J gene: TRBJ2-7
V gene: TRBV11-2
clone size: many
D gene: NA
CDR3 DNA: TGTGCCAGCAGCACTAGTGGTTACGAGCAGTACTTC
CDR3 protein: CASSTSGYEQYF

J gene: TRBJ2-2
V gene: TRBV4-2
clone size: NA
D gene: TRBD2
CDR3 DNA: TGTGCCAGCAGCCAAGTAATGCGGGAGGAACTCACCGGGGAGCTGTTTTTT
CDR3 protein: CASSQVMREELTGELFF

J gene: TRBJ1-2
V gene: TRBV7-9
clone size: few
D gene: NA
CDR3 DNA: TGTGCCAGCAGCTTAGAGTCGGGACACGCGATAGCTAACTATGGCTACACCTTC
CDR3 protein: CASSLESGHAIANYGYTF

J gene: TRBJ2-3
V gene: TRBV11-2
clone size: many
D gene: NA
CDR3 DNA: TGTGCCAGCAGCTTAGTAGGACAGACTCAATACTACTACGAGGGGCAGTATTTT
CDR3 protein: CASSLVGQTQYYYEGQYF

J gene: TRBJ2-3
V gene: TRBV11-3
clone size: many
D gene: NA
CDR3 DNA: TGTGCCAGCAGCTTTTCCAGCACAGATACGCAGTATTTT
CDR3 protein: CASSFSSTDTQYF

J gene: TRBJ2-2
V gene: TRBV29-1
clone size: few
D gene: NA
CDR3 DNA: TGCAGCGTAAAGGGGGGCGCCGGCACCGGGGGGCTGTTTTTT
CDR3 protein: CSVKGGAGTGGLFF

J gene: TRBJ1-5
V gene: TRBV11-2
clone size: many
D gene: TRBD1
CDR3 DNA: TGTGCCAGCACCTTGGGACAGGGAGATCAGCCCCAGCATTTT
CDR3 protein: CASTLGQGDQPQHF

J gene: TRBJ2-7
V gene: TRBV6-2/TRBV6-3
clone size: many
D gene: TRBD1
CDR3 DNA: TGTGCCGCTACACAGGGGTTCTACGAGCAGTACTTC
CDR3 protein: CAATQGFYEQYF

J gene: TRBJ1-5
V gene: TRBV10-2
clone size: many
D gene: NA
CDR3 DNA: TGCGCCAGCAGGATTAATAGCAATCAGCCCCAGCATTTT
CDR3 protein: CASRINSNQPQHF

J gene: TRBJ1-2
V gene: TRBV5-6
clone size: many
D gene: NA
CDR3 DNA: TGTGCCAGCAGCTTAAGCAGGGCATATGGCTACACCTTC
CDR3 protein: CASSLSRAYGYTF

J gene: TRBJ2-3
V gene: TRBV4-1
clone size: once
D gene: TRBD2
CDR3 DNA: TGCGCCAGCAGCCAAGCTCCCCCGAGCGGGGTCACAGATACGCAGTATTTT
CDR3 protein: CASSQAPPSGVTDTQYF

J gene: TRBJ2-1
V gene: TRBV6-1
clone size: few
D gene: TRBD2
CDR3 DNA: TGTGCCAGCAGTGACACTAGCGGGTATTACAATGAGCAGTCCTTC
CDR3 protein: CASSDTSGYYNEQSF

J gene: TRBJ2-7
V gene: TRBV15
clone size: many
D gene: NA
CDR3 DNA: TGTGCCACCAGCAGAGATCTCGCCGACTACGAGCAGTACTTC
CDR3 protein: CATSRDLADYEQYF

J gene: TRBJ1-5
V gene: TRBV12-3/TRBV12-4
clone size: NA
D gene: TRBD1
CDR3 DNA: TGTGCCAGCAGTCACAAAGGGACAGGGCTTCAGCCCCAGCATTTT
CDR3 protein: CASSHKGTGLQPQHF

J gene: TRBJ1-3
V gene: TRBV9
clone size: NA
D gene: NA
CDR3 DNA: TGTGCCAGCAGCCGAGACAGCTCTGGAAACACCATATATTTT
CDR3 protein: CASSRDSSGNTIYF

J gene: TRBJ1-4
V gene: TRBV6-1
clone size: NA
D gene: NA
CDR3 DNA: TGTGCCAGCAGCTTCGACCTATATGGCGAAAAACTGTTTTTT
CDR3 protein: CASSFDLYGEKLFF

J gene: TRBJ2-1
V gene: TRBV20-1
clone size: many
D gene: TRBD2
CDR3 DNA: TGCAGTGCTAGAGGGACTAGCAGCCCCTACAATGAGCAGTTCTTC
CDR3 protein: CSARGTSSPYNEQFF

J gene: TRBJ2-1
V gene: TRBV5-1
clone size: many
D gene: TRBD2
CDR3 DNA: TGCGCCAGCAGCGCAACCGGGACTAGCAATGAGCAGTTCTTC
CDR3 protein: CASSATGTSNEQFF

J gene: TRBJ1-4
V gene: TRBV3-1
clone size: few
D gene: TRBD1
CDR3 DNA: TGTGCCAGCAGCCAAGGAGGGAGGGGGACAGTTAATGAAAAACTGTTTTTT
CDR3 protein: CASSQGGRGTVNEKLFF

J gene: TRBJ2-2
V gene: TRBV6-1
clone size: few
D gene: NA
CDR3 DNA: TGTGCCAGCATAGCGGACGGAAGGGACACCGGGGAGCTGTTTTTT
CDR3 protein: CASIADGRDTGELFF

J gene: TRBJ1-5
V gene: TRBV20-1
clone size: NA
D gene: NA
CDR3 DNA: TGCAGTGCCAAGGGGGGTGGCAATCAGCCCCAGCATTTT
CDR3 protein: CSAKGGGNQPQHF

J gene: TRBJ2-2
V gene: TRBV7-9
clone size: NA
D gene: TRBD2
CDR3 DNA: TGTGCCAGCAGCTTAACTGCGGGGGTCAACACCGGGGAGCTGTTTTTT
CDR3 protein: CASSLTAGVNTGELFF

J gene: TRBJ2-7
V gene: TRBV7-2
clone size: many
D gene: TRBD2
CDR3 DNA: TGTGCCAGCAGCTTAGTCGGGGGGGCAGGGAACGAGCAGTACTTC
CDR3 protein: CASSLVGGAGNEQYF

J gene: TRBJ2-2
V gene: TRBV6-1
clone size: many
D gene: TRBD2
CDR3 DNA: TGTGCCAGCAGGGGACTAGTTCCCGGGGAGCTGTTTTTT
CDR3 protein: CASRGLVPGELFF

J gene: TRBJ2-5
V gene: TRBV13
clone size: few
D gene: TRBD1
CDR3 DNA: TGTGCCAGCGCGAAAAGGGACAGGGTAGAGACCCAGTACTTC
CDR3 protein: CASAKRDRVETQYF

J gene: TRBJ2-1
V gene: TRBV5-1
clone size: many
D gene: NA
CDR3 DNA: TGCGCCAGCTCGGAGACCGGCAATGAGCAGTTCTTC
CDR3 protein: CASSETGNEQFF

J gene: TRBJ2-7
V gene: TRBV7-3
clone size: once
D gene: TRBD1
CDR3 DNA: TGTGCCAGCAGCCTTTCCGGGACAGGGCGCCCCTACGAGCAGTACTTC
CDR3 protein: CASSLSGTGRPYEQYF